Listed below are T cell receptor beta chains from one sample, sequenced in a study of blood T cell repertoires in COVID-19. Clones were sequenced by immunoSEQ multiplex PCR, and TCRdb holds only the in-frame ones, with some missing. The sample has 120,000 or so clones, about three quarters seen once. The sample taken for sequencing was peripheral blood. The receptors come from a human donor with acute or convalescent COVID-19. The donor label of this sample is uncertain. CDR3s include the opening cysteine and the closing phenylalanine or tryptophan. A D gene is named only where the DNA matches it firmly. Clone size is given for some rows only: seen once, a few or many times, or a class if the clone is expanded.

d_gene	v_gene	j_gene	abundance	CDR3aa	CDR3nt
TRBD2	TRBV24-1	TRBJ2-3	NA	CATSGTGLAEADTQYF	TGTGCCACCAGCGGAACGGGACTAGCAGAGGCAGATACGCAGTATTTT
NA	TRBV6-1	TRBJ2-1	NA	CASSDKPSSYNEQFF	TGTGCCAGCAGTGACAAACCGAGCTCCTACAATGAGCAGTTCTTC
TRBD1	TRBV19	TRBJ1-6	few	CASAWTGSDSPLHF	TGTGCCAGTGCCTGGACAGGATCGGATTCACCCCTCCACTTT
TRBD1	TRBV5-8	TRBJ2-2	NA	CASSLVGGRAGELFF	TGTGCCAGCAGCTTGGTAGGGGGCCGAGCCGGGGAGCTGTTTTTT
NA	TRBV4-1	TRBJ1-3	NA	CASSQDWQGPTSGNTIYF	TGCGCCAGCAGCCAAGATTGGCAGGGGCCCACCTCTGGAAACACCATATATTTT
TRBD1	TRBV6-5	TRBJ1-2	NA	CASSTGQGHGYTF	TGTGCCAGCAGTACCGGACAGGGCCATGGCTACACCTTC
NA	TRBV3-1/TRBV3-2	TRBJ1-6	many	CASSRIRAGDSPLHF	TGTGCCAGCAGCCGCATTAGGGCAGGGGATTCACCCCTCCACTTT
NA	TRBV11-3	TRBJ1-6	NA	CASSLDTISPLHF	TGTGCCAGCAGCCTTGACACCATTTCACCCCTCCACTTT
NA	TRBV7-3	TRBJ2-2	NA	CASSSSGAGELFF	TGTGCCAGCAGCTCCTCGGGGGCCGGGGAGCTGTTTTTT
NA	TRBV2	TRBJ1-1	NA	CARGVDTGYSTEAFF	TGTGCCAGAGGGGTAGACACAGGGTATAGCACTGAAGCTTTCTTT
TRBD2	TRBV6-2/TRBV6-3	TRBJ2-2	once	CASSYSSAGSTGELFF	TGTGCCAGCAGTTACTCGTCAGCGGGGAGCACCGGGGAGCTGTTTTTT
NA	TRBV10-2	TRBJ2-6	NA	CASNADGANVLTF	TGCGCCAGCAACGCGGATGGGGCCAACGTCCTGACTTTC
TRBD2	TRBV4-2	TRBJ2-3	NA	CASSADPGLGKDTQYF	TGTGCCAGCAGCGCAGATCCGGGACTAGGGAAAGATACGCAGTATTTT
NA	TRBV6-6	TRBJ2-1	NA	CASKWDTNEQFF	TGTGCCAGCAAATGGGACACCAATGAGCAGTTCTTC
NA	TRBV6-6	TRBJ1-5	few	CASSYTGDQPQHF	TGTGCCAGCAGTTACACCGGTGATCAGCCCCAGCATTTT
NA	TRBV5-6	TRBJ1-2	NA	CASSSSGRIQYGYTF	TGTGCCAGCAGCTCCTCCGGGAGGATTCAATATGGCTACACCTTC
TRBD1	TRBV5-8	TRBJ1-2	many	CASSLGLTGNYGYTF	TGTGCCAGCAGCTTAGGCCTGACAGGGAACTATGGCTACACCTTC
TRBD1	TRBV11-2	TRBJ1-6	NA	CASSRDRGQNSPLHF	TGTGCCAGCAGCCGCGACAGGGGTCAGAATTCACCCCTCCACTTT
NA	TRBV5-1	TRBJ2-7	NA	CASSFLETRSGEQYF	TGCGCCAGCAGCTTCCTGGAAACTAGATCGGGCGAGCAGTACTTC
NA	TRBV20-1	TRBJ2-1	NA	CSASLGGVSYNEQFF	TGCAGTGCTAGTTTGGGGGGTGTGTCCTACAATGAGCAGTTCTTC
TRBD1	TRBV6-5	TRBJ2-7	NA	CASSYYRDRAYEQYF	TGTGCCAGCAGTTACTACCGGGACAGGGCTTACGAGCAGTACTTC
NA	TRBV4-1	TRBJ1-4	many	CASSQGASEKLFF	TGCGCCAGCAGCCAGGGGGCGTCTGAAAAACTGTTTTTT
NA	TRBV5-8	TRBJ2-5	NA	CASSFASRETQYF	TGTGCCAGCAGCTTTGCTAGTAGAGAGACCCAGTACTTC
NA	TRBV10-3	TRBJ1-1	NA	CAIMSGMNTEAFF	TGTGCCATCATGTCAGGAATGAACACTGAAGCTTTCTTT
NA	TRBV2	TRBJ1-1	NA	CASRFGEVYTEAFF	TGTGCCAGCAGGTTTGGGGAGGTTTACACTGAAGCTTTCTTT
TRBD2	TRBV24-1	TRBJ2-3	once	CATTGTSGGADTQYF	TGTGCCACCACCGGGACTAGCGGGGGGGCAGATACGCAGTATTTT
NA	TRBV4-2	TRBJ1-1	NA	CASSRTERDTEAFF	TGTGCCAGCAGCCGAACTGAGAGGGACACTGAAGCTTTCTTT
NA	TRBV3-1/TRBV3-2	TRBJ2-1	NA	CASSQRGGGVYNEQFF	TGTGCCAGCAGCCAACGAGGAGGGGGGGTCTACAATGAGCAGTTCTTC
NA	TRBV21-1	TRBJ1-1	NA	CASSIWDRPMNTEAFF	TGTGCCAGCAGCATCTGGGACAGGCCGATGAACACTGAAGCTTTCTTT
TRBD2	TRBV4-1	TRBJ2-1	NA	CASSREGGGASEQFF	TGCGCCAGCAGCCGAGAAGGCGGGGGGGCAAGTGAGCAGTTCTTC
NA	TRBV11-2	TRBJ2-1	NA	CASSLETSYNEQFF	TGTGCCAGCAGCTTAGAGACAAGCTACAATGAGCAGTTCTTC
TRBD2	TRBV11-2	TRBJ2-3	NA	CASSLDGLAVSSTDTQYF	TGTGCCAGCAGCTTAGACGGACTAGCGGTATCTAGCACAGATACGCAGTATTTT
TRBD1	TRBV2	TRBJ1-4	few	CASTRQGNNEKLFF	TGTGCCAGCACCAGACAGGGAAATAATGAAAAACTGTTTTTT
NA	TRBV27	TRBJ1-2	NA	CASSSLGDYGYTF	TGTGCCAGCAGTTCCCTCGGGGACTATGGCTACACCTTC
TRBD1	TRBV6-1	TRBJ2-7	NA	CASSEAAYRGRGSEQYF	TGTGCCAGCAGTGAAGCGGCGTACAGGGGGCGTGGTAGCGAGCAGTACTTC
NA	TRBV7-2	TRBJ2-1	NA	CASSSSPGNEQFF	TGTGCCAGCAGCTCTAGCCCAGGCAATGAGCAGTTCTTC
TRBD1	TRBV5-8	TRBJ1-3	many	CASTRRQGAYFLSGNTIYF	TGTGCCAGCACCCGCCGACAGGGGGCTTATTTCCTCTCTGGAAACACCATATATTTT
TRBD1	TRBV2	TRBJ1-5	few	CASTGDRGLQPQHF	TGTGCCAGCACCGGGGACAGGGGGCTTCAGCCCCAGCATTTT
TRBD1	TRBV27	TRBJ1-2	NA	CASSLSPGGYGYTF	TGTGCCAGCAGTTTATCGCCAGGGGGCTATGGCTACACCTTC